This T cell receptor (beta chain) was identified in a study of cytomegalovirus exposure and HLA in healthy donors. Study conclusions and caveats: Most sequenced TCRs were rare (though some public TCRs occurred in many donors). Investigators reported fewer than 200 TCR beta chains as tied to cytomegalovirus. A later analysis revealed that TCR association rates differed between HLA loci, peaking at DRB1 and bottoming out at HLA-C.

The primer mix had 60 Vbeta and 13 Jbeta primers. The protocol was immunoSEQ multiplex PCR, while the TCRdb copy is restricted to in-frame clones and leaves out a portion. The table lists hundreds of thousands of clones, about 80% of them singletons. The CDR3 covers 14 residues. The V segment lost 3 bases and the J segment 7 bases; nucleotides outside the gene matches: 5. Per germline, CDR1 SGHNT and CDR2 YYREEE (reference sequence). A single count supports this clone. Its target is unknown. The rearrangement joins TRBV5-4 to TRBJ1-2; 11 bases line up with TRBD1. Sequenced input: PBMCs. The sequence was collected from a woman between 40 and 50 years old in good health and CMV-seronegative. Written as DNA, the CDR3 is TGTGCCAGCAGCTGGGACAGGGGGACGCCTGGCTACACCTTC. Its protein product is CASSWDRGTPGYTF. The full variable domain, with the rest looked up from reference TRBV5-4 and TRBJ1-2, is ETGVTQSPTHLIKTRGQQVTLRCSSQSGHNTVSWYQQALGQGPQFIFQYYREEENGRGNFPPRFSGLQFPNYSSELNVNALELDDSALYLCASSWDRGTPGYTFGSGTRLTVV.